This T cell receptor (beta chain) was obtained from a study of early T cells in non-severe SARS-CoV-2 infection. Germline CDR1 reads DFQATT; CDR2 reads SNEGSKA (reference sequence). Trimming at V came to 6 bases and at J to 3 bases, leaving 8 bases not matched to a gene. The CDR3 totals 13 residues. Individually, cDNA molecules had unique molecular identifiers attached to them. One entry per CDR3 protein, called by TCRdb with MiXCR from the 5' RACE reads. This sample carries roughly 83,000 distinct CDR3 sequences, about 10% of them seen once, and the ten largest clones take around 8%. This specimen was whole blood, taken at baseline. The sequence was collected from an adult who was a healthcare worker with PCR-confirmed SARS-CoV-2 infection or an uninfected control (not recorded which). The chain employs TRBV20-1 and TRBJ2-7, with TRBD2 matching over 7 bases. CDR3: CSATSGIGYEQYF. CDR3 bases: TGCAGTGCCACCAGCGGGATTGGCTACGAGCAGTACTTC.